Detailed here is one T cell receptor (beta chain). The target antigen is unknown. These data come from a study of human T cells and chemical hapten exposure. TCRdb re-called the RACE reads with MiXCR, one entry per CDR3 protein. The sample consists of about 120,000 distinct CDR3 sequences, approximately 11% of them appearing once. Time point meaning: patch test 3, about 24 weeks after DPC sensitization. The sample's treatment: therapeutic diphenylcyclopropenone sensitization with weekly scalp DPC. Whole-study findings and limits: The study found that DPC sensitization did not change TCRs above 1 in 1000 frequency.

V lost 2 bases and J lost 4, with 8 bases in between. The CDR3 is 13 amino acids. CDR1 is KGHSH, CDR2 LQKENI, per germline. The chain has TRBV18 and TRBJ1-1; D may be TRBD1 (6 bases). Material: whole blood, obtained in connection with sensitization to the hapten diphenylcyclopropenone (DPC). The TCR was taken from a woman between 45 and 60 years old with alopecia areata. Some clones in this sample may be carry-over from other donors' samples. Here the CDR3 reads CASSPWDITEAFF. The DNA of the CDR3 is TGTGCCAGCTCACCATGGGACATCACTGAAGCTTTCTTT.